The 15 T cell receptor beta chains below come from one sample, sequenced in a study of blood T cells in healthy people across ages. A sample-barcoded 5' primer and a J-beta primer mix were used in a second PCR of about 7 to 12 cycles. TCRdb analysed the 5' RACE reads with MiXCR anew, one entry per CDR3 protein. The sample has roughly 640,000 distinct CDR3 sequences, 25% to 35% seen once. Sequencing was carried out using blood. The receptor source for this set is a woman older than 75 in good health.

This clonotype has at least ten counts. The chain has TRBV7-3 and TRBJ2-7; 7 bases fit TRBD1. Germline V gives CDR1 SGHTA, CDR2 FQGTGA. The CDR3 contains 14 residues. Trimming cost V 5 bases and J 2 bases; bases outside gene matches: 6. The CDR3 sequence: CASSPTGATYEQYF. The CDR3 DNA follows: TGTGCCAGCAGCCCCACAGGGGCCACCTACGAGCAGTACTTC. Full variable domain (rest looked up from reference TRBV7-3 and TRBJ2-7): GAGVSQTPSNKVTEKGKYVELRCDPISGHTALYWYRQSLGQGPEFLIYFQGTGAADDSGLPNDRFFAVRPEGSVSTLKIQRTERGDSAVYLCASSPTGATYEQYFGPGTRLTVT.

This clonotype was counted many times. Being one base from a much bigger clone, this may be a read error. The J gene is TRBJ2-1, the V gene TRBV19; 13 nucleotides match TRBD2. The J call may be in error: the DNA end matches TRBJ2-7 better. CDR1 and CDR2 (germline): LNHDA, SQIVND (reference sequence). The CDR3 covers 15 residues. The CDR3 loop is CASTPGLAGYNEQYF. The DNA of the CDR3 is TGTGCCAGTACCCCGGGACTAGCGGGGTACAATGAGCAGTACTTC.

This clonotype was counted between two and nine times. J is TRBJ1-4 and V is TRBV11-2; D unclear. V dropped 5 bases and J dropped 7 bases, with 17 bases sitting between them. Germline loops: CDR1 SGHAT, CDR2 FQNNGV. This CDR3 spans 15 amino acids. CDR3 residues: CASSPVEGLGEKLFF. CDR3 sequence (DNA): TGTGCCAGCAGCCCCGTCGAGGGCCTTGGTGAAAAACTGTTTTTT.

This chain uses TRBV9 with TRBJ2-6; TRBD1 is a possible D gene (6 bases). In germline, CDR1 is SGDLS, CDR2 YYNGEE. The CDR3 sequence is 16 residues long. The V end lost 6 bases, the J end lost 0 bases, and 13 bases lay between the germline ends. CDR3 in amino acids: CASTRGGYSGANVLTF. The CDR3 coding sequence is TGTGCCAGCACCCGAGGGGGATACTCTGGGGCCAACGTCCTGACTTTC.

This clonotype was recorded a few times. The rearrangement links TRBV27 to TRBJ2-3; possible D gene TRBD1, 6 bases. The CDR3 is made up of 15 amino acids. V lost 5 bases to trimming and J lost 6 bases, with 18 bases between them. Germline V gene sequence: CDR1 MNHEY, CDR2 SMNVEV (reference sequence). The CDR3 sequence is CASSRVTGKFDTQYF. DNA for the CDR3: TGTGCCAGCAGTCGGGTAACAGGGAAGTTTGATACGCAGTATTTT.

This clonotype was detected once. The gene calls are TRBV10-3 and TRBJ1-6, with 7 bases lining up with TRBD1. The CDR3 runs to 15 residues. CDR1 is ENHRY, CDR2 SYGVKD, per germline. Trimming removed 6 bases from V and 7 bases from J; junction bases left unmatched: 9. Here the CDR3 reads CAIRDNRGQNSPLHF. CDR3 in DNA: TGTGCCATCAGAGATAACAGGGGACAAAATTCACCCCTCCACTTT.

CDR3 bases: TGCGCCAGCAGGTCCAGACAGGGCACTGAGCAGTACTTC. It encodes CASRSRQGTEQYF. The chain couples TRBV5-1 to TRBJ2-7; 7 positions agree with TRBD1. Per germline, CDR1 SGHRS and CDR2 YFSETQ. Trimming cost V 5 bases and J 7 bases; bases outside gene matches: 9. The CDR3 runs to 13 residues.

Many counts were recorded for this clonotype. V gene TRBV6-6 combines with J gene TRBJ2-5, with TRBD2 matching 7 bases. The CDR3 spans 14 residues. Germline CDR1 and CDR2: MNHNY and SVGAGI (reference sequence). V lost 5 bases, J lost 4 bases, and 7 bases stayed unmatched. The CDR3 bases are TGTGCCAGCAGTCAGGCTAGCGGACCAGAGACCCAGTACTTC. Its translation: CASSQASGPETQYF.

This chain uses TRBV7-2 with TRBJ2-5, with TRBD1 matching over 9 bases. This CDR3 is built from 14 residues. Germline loops: CDR1 SGHTA, CDR2 FQGNSA. J gave up 4 bases and V 4 bases, and 4 bases lay outside the gene matches. CDR3 nucleotide sequence: TGTGCCAGCAGCTCCCGGACAGGGGCAGAGACCCAGTACTTC. This encodes CASSSRTGAETQYF.

This clonotype was found a few times. The chain links TRBV6-2 or TRBV6-3 to TRBJ1-2; D is unresolved. The CDR3 has 14 amino acids. Trimming removed 6 bases at V and 0 bases at J, with 11 bases between. Germline-derived CDR1 and CDR2 are MNHEY and SVGEGT. CDR3 residues: CASRKSGANYGYTF. The DNA for the CDR3 is TGTGCCAGCAGAAAATCCGGGGCTAACTATGGCTACACCTTC.

J is TRBJ2-2 and V is TRBV2, with 11 bases identical to TRBD2. Germline V gene data show CDR1 as SNHLY and CDR2 as FYNNEI. This CDR3 contains 15 residues. The ends lost 7 bases at V and 1 base at J; junction bases unmatched: 2. The DNA of the CDR3 is TGTGCCAGCACTGGACTAGCGGGGAACACCGGGGAGCTGTTTTTT. It encodes CASTGLAGNTGELFF.

The rearrangement uses TRBV12-3 or TRBV12-4 and TRBJ1-1; the match to TRBD1 covers 8 bases. The CDR3 covers 13 residues. V lost 6 bases, J lost 6 bases, and 6 bases stayed unmatched. The CDR3 DNA is TGTGCCAGCAGACAACAGGGGGAAGCTGAAGCTTTCTTT. As protein: CASRQQGEAEAFF.

This rearrangement joins TRBV5-1 to TRBJ2-3; 7 bases line up with TRBD2. Trimming cost V 4 bases and J 3 bases; bases outside gene matches: 14. The CDR3 length is 17 residues. Germline-derived CDR1 and CDR2 are SGHRS and YFSETQ. CDR3 residues: CASSVLVSGGRTDTQYF. DNA of the CDR3: TGCGCCAGCAGCGTCCTCGTCTCCGGGGGGAGGACAGATACGCAGTATTTT.

The chain joins TRBV7-9 to TRBJ2-7; D ambiguous. This CDR3 spans 11 amino acids. Trimming took 7 bases from V and 1 from J, leaving 5 bases between them. Germline CDR1 and CDR2: SEHNR and FQNEAQ (reference sequence). CDR3 protein: CASNVSYEQYF. The CDR3 DNA follows: TGTGCCAGCAACGTATCCTACGAGCAGTACTTC.

This clonotype came up many times. This chain uses TRBV19 with TRBJ2-5, with D perhaps TRBD1 or TRBD2 (5 bases each). Germline V gives CDR1 LNHDA, CDR2 SQIVND (reference sequence). The CDR3 has 15 residues. V lost 5 bases and J 0 bases, leaving 13 bases between the germline ends. The CDR3 DNA reads TGTGCCAGTAGTGTGGGACGGTCGGACCAAGAGACCCAGTACTTC. It codes for CASSVGRSDQETQYF.